This paragraph reports one TCR beta chain. Its antigen is not known. These data come from a study of cytomegalovirus exposure and HLA in healthy donors. As for the study in general: T cells numbering around 180 million yielded 90 million to 140 million unique TCR beta sequences in an earlier analysis.

General observations from the study: The authors assumed roughly uniform sequencing depth across donors for presence/absence analyses.

A multiplex PCR was run with 60 Vbeta primers and 13 Jbeta primers. TCRdb's table, derived via immunoSEQ multiplex PCR, lists solely in-frame clones and lacks some. The sample holds 45,000 to 65,000 clones, approximately 70% seen once. V shed 7 bases and J 4 bases; nucleotides not matched to a gene: 9. CDR3 length: 16 residues. Germline lookup yields CDR1 SNHLY and CDR2 FYNNEI. The chain uses TRBV2 and TRBJ2-4, with 11 bases fitting TRBD1. The source of this sequence is a man in his late teens or twenties in good health and CMV-seronegative. Sequencing input: PBMCs. The CDR3 loop reads CASTARTGGGKNIQYF. The CDR3 DNA reads TGTGCCAGCACTGCCAGGACAGGGGGCGGAAAAAACATTCAGTACTTC.